This T cell receptor beta chain was recovered during a study of blood T cell repertoires in COVID-19 (dated by TCRdb to about 2020). In terms of the full investigation: The collaborator samples originated in the United States, Italy and Spain and spanned the acute and convalescent phases of COVID-19. The prospective study material was composed of cDNA or gDNA derived from T cells, B-cell-depleted T cells, or PBMCs. The dataset comprised deeply sampled blood TCRbeta repertoires from subjects exposed to, actively infected with, or recovered from COVID-19. The repertoires were made available in a free public database intended to serve as a resource for research on the immune response to SARS-CoV-2. Samples came from the ongoing ImmuneRACE study (first 160 participants) plus 1,254 subjects from 6 global collaborators. Sample metadata almost always included a de-identified subject ID, COVID-19 status, age in years and sex. Where available, HLA class I and class II types were taken from metadata supplied by the sample provider and were not determined by assay-based typing.

Reading from cysteine to phenylalanine, the CDR3 counts 15 amino acids. Here the CDR3 DNA is all that survives: 45 bases in frame from base 1. Looking up the germline V gene yields CDR1 KGHSY and CDR2 FQNENV. V gives up 5 bases and J gives up 2 bases, and the segment between their germline ends measures 15 bases. Study-level results and caveats: The quantity of clinical and demographic metadata differed by source and by participant and was supplied without curation.

The immunoSEQ Assay, a bias-controlled multiplex PCR, was used to amplify TCRbeta CDR3 regions from genomic DNA. In the source study's methods: Nucleated cell counts per sample were estimated from amplification of reference gene primers within the assay. Sequence reads were collapsed and filtered to measure the absolute abundance of every unique TCRbeta CDR3 rearrangement. For each sample, productive Simpson clonality was calculated by taking the square root of Simpson's diversity index across productive rearrangements. TCRdb re-hosts the immuneACCESS table, in-frame sequences only. Its copies lack some clones; in the studies checked, an unresolved V gene accounts for under half of them, and the cause for the rest is not known. V, J and clone size reflect that table, while D and trimming were determined from the DNA. The sample includes about 82,000 clones, with 75% to 90% observed a single time. The ten largest clones represent about 12% of the sample.

Each collaborating institution followed its own protocols to collect whole blood in K2EDTA tubes. Collaborator samples were shipped for TCRbeta analysis as frozen whole blood, isolated PBMCs, or DNA extracted from either sample type. Remarks on this clone: The antigen it binds to is not known. It has no much larger one-base neighbor in the sample; base qualities were not kept.

The TCR originated in a woman in her 40s with active or convalescent COVID-19. The sequence links TRBV16 to TRBJ1-2; a tentative D match to TRBD1 spans 6 bases. Sample: peripheral blood. The CDR3 protein: CASSNQGHLNYGYTF. The bases are TGTGCCAGCAGCAATCAGGGACACCTGAACTATGGCTACACCTTC. Outside the CDR3, residues come from the reference TRBV16 and TRBJ1-2 proteins, so the full variable domain is: GEEVAQTPKHLVRGEGQKAKLYCAPIKGHSYVFWYQQVLKNEFKFLISFQNENVFDETGMPKERFSAKCLPNSPCSLEIQATKLEDSAVYFCASSNQGHLNYGYTFGSGTRLTVV.